A single T cell receptor beta chain is shown here with its context. Its matching antigen is unknown. Each sample yielded at least 5 micrograms of PBMC total RNA. This sample is drawn from a study of blood T cells in healthy people across ages. The germline V gene has CDR1 DFQATT and CDR2 SNEGSKA (reference sequence). The CDR3 length is 12 residues. V gave up 4 bases and J gave up 8 bases, with 14 bases separating them. The second PCR ran roughly 6 to 12 cycles with a sample-barcoded 5' primer and J-beta primers. TCRdb re-called the 5' RACE reads through MiXCR, storing one row per CDR3 protein. The sample has about 590,000 distinct CDR3 sequences, about 30% seen once. Study-wide results and caveats: Diversity was higher, and naive CD4+ cells more numerous, in long-lived donors than in aged donors.

The source of this sequence is a woman aged 80 or over in good health. This chain links TRBV20-1 with TRBJ1-2, with D hard to call. Sequencing was carried out using blood. In DNA, the CDR3 is TGCAGTGCTAAACACAGCGTCCTAGGCTACACCTTC. Translating gives CSAKHSVLGYTF.